This T cell receptor beta chain was identified during a study of T cells in Graves' hyperthyroidism and ophthalmopathy. The investigators amplified TCR beta CDR3 regions from RNA transcripts. The TCR CDR3 first-round RT-PCR relied on the HTBI primer set. TCRdb independently ran MiXCR on the multiplex PCR reads; one entry per CDR3 protein. The table shows roughly 360,000 distinct CDR3 sequences, with about 14% occurring only once. The CDR3 is 15 residues long. J was trimmed by 9 bases and V by 5 bases; bases with no gene match: 9. CDR1 is SGHVS, CDR2 FQNEAQ, per germline. This clonotype appeared a few times.

Specimen: blood. This receptor was taken from a man under 40 with Graves' hyperthyroidism that later progressed to Graves' ophthalmopathy. This chain links TRBV7-8 with TRBJ2-5; 13 positions agree with TRBD2. The CDR3 protein is CASSLRTSGGKAQYF. The CDR3 region has the DNA TGTGCCAGCAGCCTACGGACTAGCGGGGGAAAGGCCCAGTACTTC. The variable domain in full, completed from reference TRBV7-8 and TRBJ2-5, reads GAGVSQSPRYKVAKRGQDVALRCDPISGHVSLFWYQQALGQGPEFLTYFQNEAQLDKSGLPSDRFFAERPEGSVSTLKIQRTQQEDSAVYLCASSLRTSGGKAQYFGPGTRLLVL.